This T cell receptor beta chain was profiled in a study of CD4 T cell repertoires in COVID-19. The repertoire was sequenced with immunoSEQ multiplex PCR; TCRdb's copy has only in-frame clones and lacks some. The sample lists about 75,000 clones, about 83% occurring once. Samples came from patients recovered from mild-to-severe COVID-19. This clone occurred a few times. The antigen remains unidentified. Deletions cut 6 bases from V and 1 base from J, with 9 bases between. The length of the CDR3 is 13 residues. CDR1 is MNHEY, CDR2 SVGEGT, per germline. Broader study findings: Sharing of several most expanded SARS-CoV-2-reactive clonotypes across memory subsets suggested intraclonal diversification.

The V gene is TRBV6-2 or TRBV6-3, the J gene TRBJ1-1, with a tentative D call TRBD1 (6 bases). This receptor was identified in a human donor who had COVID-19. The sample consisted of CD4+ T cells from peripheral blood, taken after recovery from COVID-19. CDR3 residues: CASSLQGNTEAFF. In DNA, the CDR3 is TGTGCCAGCAGCCTACAGGGGAACACTGAAGCTTTCTTT.